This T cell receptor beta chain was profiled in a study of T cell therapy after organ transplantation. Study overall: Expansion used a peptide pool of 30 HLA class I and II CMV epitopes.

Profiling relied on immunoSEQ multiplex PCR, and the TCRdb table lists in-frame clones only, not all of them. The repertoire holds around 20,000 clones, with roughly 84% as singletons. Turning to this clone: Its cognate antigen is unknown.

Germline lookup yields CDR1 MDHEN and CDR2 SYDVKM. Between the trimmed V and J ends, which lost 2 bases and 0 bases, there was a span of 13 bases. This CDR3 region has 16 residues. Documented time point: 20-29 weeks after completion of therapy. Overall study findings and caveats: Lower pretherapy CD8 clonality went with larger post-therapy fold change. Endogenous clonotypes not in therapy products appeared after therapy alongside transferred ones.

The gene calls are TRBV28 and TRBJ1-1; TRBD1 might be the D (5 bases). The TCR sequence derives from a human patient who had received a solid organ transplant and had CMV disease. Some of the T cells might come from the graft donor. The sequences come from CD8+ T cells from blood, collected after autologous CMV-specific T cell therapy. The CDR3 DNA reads TGTGCCAGCAGTTTAACAGGCCCGGAGGTGAACACTGAAGCTTTCTTT. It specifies CASSLTGPEVNTEAFF.